Listed below are T cell receptor beta chains from one sample, sequenced in a study of technical replicates of blood from several donors. Clones were sequenced by immunoSEQ multiplex PCR, and TCRdb holds only the in-frame ones, with some missing. The sample records around 80,000 clones, roughly 93% being singletons. The sequenced material came from T cells isolated from PBMCs. These receptors were obtained from a human donor in good health. Both conserved end residues are part of each CDR3. The D gene is left open where the match is weak. Clone size is shown for a subset of rows, as once, few, many or a class of expanded clone.

v_gene	abundance	d_gene	j_gene	len	CDR3aa	CDR3nt
TRBV6-5	-	-	TRBJ1-1	13	CASSYLGGSEAFF	TGTGCCAGCAGTTACTTAGGAGGGTCTGAAGCTTTCTTT
TRBV15	-	TRBD2	TRBJ2-5	15	CATSRGSSGQETQYF	TGTGCCACCAGCAGAGGGTCTAGCGGACAAGAGACCCAGTACTTC
TRBV5-1	once	-	TRBJ2-2	13	CASSSSYPGELFF	TGCGCCAGCAGCTCTAGTTATCCCGGGGAGCTGTTTTTT
TRBV7-6	-	TRBD1	TRBJ1-2	16	CASSLGYRGANYGYTF	TGTGCCAGCAGCTTAGGATACAGGGGAGCTAACTATGGCTACACCTTC
TRBV2	once	-	TRBJ1-5	14	CASRERQGNQPQHF	TGTGCCAGCAGAGAACGACAGGGCAATCAGCCCCAGCATTTT
TRBV29-1	-	TRBD2	TRBJ2-1	15	CSVEGSSGSYNEQFF	TGCAGCGTTGAAGGGTCGAGCGGGAGCTACAATGAGCAGTTCTTC
TRBV6-5	-	-	TRBJ2-7	11	CASRAGYEQYF	TGTGCCAGCAGGGCAGGGTACGAGCAGTACTTC
TRBV28	-	-	TRBJ2-1	14	CASSPQGFYNEQFF	TGTGCCAGCAGTCCCCAGGGGTTCTACAATGAGCAGTTCTTC
TRBV19	-	TRBD1	TRBJ2-7	13	CASASRDRGQQYF	TGTGCCAGTGCCAGCCGGGACAGGGGGCAGCAGTACTTC
TRBV19	-	-	TRBJ2-3	12	CSPTVRTDTQYF	TGTTCCCCGACAGTCCGCACAGATACGCAGTATTTT
TRBV5-1	-	TRBD1	TRBJ1-1	12	CASSAGQGEAFF	TGCGCCAGCAGCGCCGGACAGGGAGAAGCTTTCTTT
TRBV29-1	once	TRBD2	TRBJ2-3	15	CSVEGVAGGTDTQYF	TGCAGCGTTGAAGGCGTAGCGGGGGGCACGGATACGCAGTATTTT
TRBV18	-	-	TRBJ1-1	13	CASSPQGRAEAFF	TGTGCCAGCTCACCTCAGGGTAGGGCTGAAGCTTTCTTT
TRBV4-1	-	-	TRBJ1-1	16	CASSQEGTVPATEAFF	TGCGCCAGCAGCCAGGAGGGTACAGTTCCCGCCACTGAAGCTTTCTTT
TRBV7-9	-	-	TRBJ1-4	15	CASSLLRTAEGELFF	TGTGCCAGCAGCTTACTCAGGACAGCTGAGGGGGAACTGTTTTTT
TRBV25-1	-	-	TRBJ2-7	12	CASSEWGSEQYF	TGTGCCAGCAGTGAATGGGGCAGCGAGCAGTACTTC
TRBV7-7	once	-	TRBJ2-2	16	CASSPLSGSRTGELFF	TGTGCTAGCAGCCCTTTGTCCGGGAGTCGAACCGGGGAGCTGTTTTTT
TRBV5-1	-	TRBD1	TRBJ2-7	15	CANSQQGTGRYEQYF	TGCGCCAACAGCCAGCAAGGGACAGGGCGGTACGAGCAGTACTTC
TRBV7-9	-	TRBD1	TRBJ2-2	15	CASSPRQGSTGELFF	TGTGCCAGCAGCCCAAGACAGGGCAGCACCGGGGAGCTGTTTTTT
TRBV18	-	TRBD1	TRBJ1-2	13	CASSPDRGSGYTF	TGTGCCAGCTCACCGGACAGGGGCTCCGGCTACACCTTC
TRBV10-3	-	-	TRBJ1-1	12	CAISDRNAEAFF	TGTGCCATCAGTGACAGAAACGCTGAAGCTTTCTTT
TRBV2	-	-	TRBJ2-5	15	CASRKTGTHQETQYF	TGTGCCAGCAGAAAAACCGGGACACACCAAGAGACCCAGTACTTC
TRBV11-2	-	-	TRBJ2-5	16	CASSPSVKGAAETQYF	TGTGCCAGCAGCCCCTCAGTGAAAGGGGCTGCAGAGACCCAGTACTTC
TRBV5-4	few	TRBD2	TRBJ2-7	17	CASSWGLAGDSSYEQYF	TGTGCCAGCAGCTGGGGACTAGCGGGAGATTCGTCCTACGAGCAGTACTTC
TRBV14	-	-	TRBJ1-1	14	CASSQDGGGVEAFF	TGTGCCAGCAGCCAAGACGGAGGCGGGGTTGAAGCTTTCTTT
TRBV5-4	-	TRBD1	TRBJ2-7	18	CASSRNPTSRQGTYEQYF	TGTGCCAGCAGCCGAAACCCAACTAGTAGACAGGGGACCTACGAGCAGTACTTC
TRBV28	-	-	TRBJ2-7	14	CASQVDTVSYEQYF	TGTGCCAGCCAGGTAGACACAGTCTCCTACGAGCAGTACTTC
TRBV27	once	-	TRBJ1-2	15	CASSSEPGDWYGYTF	TGTGCCAGCAGTTCTGAACCAGGGGATTGGTATGGCTACACCTTC
TRBV6-1	-	-	TRBJ2-1	16	CASSEVSLATYNEQFF	TGTGCCAGCAGTGAAGTGAGCCTCGCGACCTACAATGAGCAGTTCTTC
TRBV6-1	-	-	TRBJ1-5	16	CASSETGYYSNQPQHF	TGTGCCAGCAGTGAGACAGGTTATTATAGCAATCAGCCCCAGCATTTT
TRBV7-9	-	-	TRBJ2-1	12	CASRTLRAEQFF	TGTGCCAGCAGGACCCTACGAGCGGAGCAGTTCTTC
TRBV9	-	-	TRBJ2-7	13	CASSDFRGYEQYF	TGTGCCAGCAGCGATTTCAGGGGCTACGAGCAGTACTTC
TRBV27	-	TRBD1	TRBJ2-2	13	CASGTANTGELFF	TGTGCCAGCGGGACAGCGAACACCGGGGAGCTGTTTTTT
TRBV10-3	-	TRBD1	TRBJ1-3	13	CAVQGGSGNTIYF	TGTGCCGTTCAGGGGGGCTCTGGAAACACCATATATTTT
TRBV11-3	once	TRBD2	TRBJ2-3	14	CASSSGLAGAPQYF	TGTGCCAGCAGCTCCGGACTAGCGGGGGCCCCTCAGTATTTT
TRBV7-9	-	TRBD2	TRBJ2-5	14	CASSLNWGGETQYF	TGTGCCAGCAGCTTAAACTGGGGGGGGGAGACCCAGTACTTC
TRBV6-5	-	-	TRBJ1-2	16	CASSYSGGLGNYGYTF	TGTGCCAGCAGTTACTCTGGGGGGTTGGGAAACTATGGCTACACCTTC
TRBV27	-	-	TRBJ1-1	14	CASSFRGAIGKAFF	TGTGCCAGCAGTTTTCGGGGGGCTATTGGGAAGGCTTTCTTT
TRBV6-1	-	-	TRBJ2-4	14	CASSEVATRRTQYF	TGTGCCAGCAGTGAAGTAGCCACCCGAAGAACTCAGTACTTC
TRBV5-1	-	TRBD1	TRBJ2-7	13	CASSLGQGDEQYF	TGCGCCAGCAGTCTCGGACAGGGGGACGAGCAGTACTTC
TRBV5-1	once	-	TRBJ2-1	16	CASSHRGWGADNEQFF	TGCGCCAGCAGCCACAGGGGCTGGGGGGCGGACAATGAGCAGTTCTTC
TRBV7-2	-	TRBD1	TRBJ1-3	15	CASSRQGASGNTIYF	TGTGCCAGCAGCCGACAGGGGGCGAGTGGAAACACCATATATTTT
TRBV7-6	-	-	TRBJ1-1	16	CASSSHPGVGATEAFF	TGTGCCAGCAGCTCTCATCCAGGGGTAGGGGCAACTGAAGCTTTCTTT
TRBV7-9	-	-	TRBJ2-1	18	CASSLATGMAGLANEQFF	TGTGCCAGCAGCTTAGCCACTGGCATGGCGGGCCTAGCCAATGAGCAGTTCTTC
TRBV25-1	-	-	TRBJ2-5	11	CASPREETQYF	TGTGCCAGCCCCAGGGAAGAGACCCAGTACTTC